This TCR beta chain emerged from a study of blood T cell repertoires in COVID-19. Looking at the study overall: Sites in the United States, Italy and Spain provided acute and convalescent COVID-19 samples. Sources were T cells, B-cell-depleted T cells, or PBMCs; the material itself was cDNA or gDNA.

This CDR3 has 17 residues. Germline values: CDR1 SGHRS, CDR2 YFSETQ. Germline trimming cut 1 base from V and 0 bases from J; bases unmatched to any gene: 5. In the original workflow: It was from reference gene primer amplification that nucleated cell counts were estimated. Using immunoSEQ multiplex PCR, the repertoire was profiled, and TCRdb retains in-frame clones only, with some absent. From that table come the V and J calls and clone size; the DNA was used to work out D and trimming. The table has around 200,000 clones, 70% to 80% seen once. Material: peripheral blood. The origin of this receptor is a woman aged 50 to 60 with acute or convalescent COVID-19. The V call is TRBV5-1, the J call TRBJ1-3; TRBD1 matches at 9 bases. CDR3: CASSLLGQGSSGNTIYF. CDR3 DNA sequence: TGCGCCAGCAGCTTGCTTGGACAGGGGAGCTCTGGAAACACCATATATTTT.